The rows below give T cell receptor beta chains drawn from one sample of a study of radiation and T cells in renal cell carcinoma. Produced via immunoSEQ multiplex PCR; TCRdb's table is partial and in-frame only. Of 100,000 to 150,000 clones in the sample, 81% were seen once. The specimen comprised blood, sampled from a patient whose treatment included radiotherapy and nephrectomy. Every receptor here comes from a man aged 45-65 years with renal cell carcinoma. Each CDR3 is given with its conserved first and last residue. Each record gives: V gene, CDR3 length, clone size, J gene, D gene, CDR3 protein, CDR3 DNA. D genes are given only for firm matches. A row's size may be missing; if present it is once, few, many or a size class.

v_call: TRBV5-1; cdr3_length: 14; clone_size: .; j_call: TRBJ2-1; d_call: .; cdr3_aa: CASSLGTGYNEQFF; cdr3_nt: TGCGCCAGCAGCTTGGGGACTGGCTACAATGAGCAGTTCTTC
v_call: TRBV6-1; cdr3_length: 15; clone_size: .; j_call: TRBJ2-7; d_call: .; cdr3_aa: CASSIGGTSIHEQYF; cdr3_nt: TGTGCCAGCAGTATTGGGGGGACAAGTATTCACGAGCAGTACTTC
v_call: TRBV4-1; cdr3_length: 16; clone_size: .; j_call: TRBJ1-5; d_call: .; cdr3_aa: CASSQDGGIGNQPQHF; cdr3_nt: TGCGCCAGCAGCCAAGACGGGGGGATAGGCAATCAGCCCCAGCATTTT
v_call: TRBV2; cdr3_length: 16; clone_size: .; j_call: TRBJ1-6; d_call: .; cdr3_aa: CASAGPGSSYNSPLHF; cdr3_nt: TGTGCCAGCGCTGGACCGGGAAGCTCCTATAATTCACCCCTCCACTTT
v_call: TRBV27; cdr3_length: 15; clone_size: .; j_call: TRBJ1-2; d_call: TRBD1; cdr3_aa: CASRVNRGIGYGYTF; cdr3_nt: TGTGCCAGCAGGGTAAACAGGGGGATCGGCTATGGCTACACCTTC
v_call: TRBV28; cdr3_length: 14; clone_size: .; j_call: TRBJ1-5; d_call: .; cdr3_aa: CASSLVQEDQPQHF; cdr3_nt: TGTGCCAGCAGTCTAGTGCAGGAGGATCAGCCCCAGCATTTT
v_call: TRBV4-3; cdr3_length: 15; clone_size: .; j_call: TRBJ1-2; d_call: TRBD1; cdr3_aa: CASSQSRTGSYGYTF; cdr3_nt: TGCGCCAGCAGCCAATCAAGGACAGGGAGCTATGGCTACACCTTC
v_call: TRBV19; cdr3_length: 13; clone_size: .; j_call: TRBJ1-4; d_call: .; cdr3_aa: CASRGDRNEKLFF; cdr3_nt: TGTGCCAGTAGGGGAGACCGGAATGAAAAACTGTTTTTT
v_call: TRBV6-5; cdr3_length: 15; clone_size: .; j_call: TRBJ2-6; d_call: .; cdr3_aa: CASSYDGSGANVLTF; cdr3_nt: TGTGCCAGCAGTTACGATGGCTCTGGGGCCAACGTCCTGACTTTC
v_call: TRBV7-3; cdr3_length: 12; clone_size: .; j_call: TRBJ2-3; d_call: .; cdr3_aa: CASSSQGDTQYF; cdr3_nt: TGTGCCAGCAGCTCGCAGGGGGATACGCAGTATTTT
v_call: TRBV29-1; cdr3_length: 12; clone_size: few; j_call: TRBJ1-1; d_call: .; cdr3_aa: CSVGQGNTEAFF; cdr3_nt: TGCAGCGTTGGGCAGGGGAACACTGAAGCTTTCTTT
v_call: TRBV30; cdr3_length: 12; clone_size: .; j_call: TRBJ2-7; d_call: .; cdr3_aa: CAWSGSGYEQYF; cdr3_nt: TGTGCCTGGAGCGGGAGTGGGTACGAGCAGTACTTC
v_call: TRBV6-4; cdr3_length: 13; clone_size: .; j_call: TRBJ1-1; d_call: .; cdr3_aa: CASSDSIGTEAFF; cdr3_nt: TGTGCCAGCAGTGACTCGATTGGAACTGAAGCTTTCTTT
v_call: TRBV5-1; cdr3_length: 16; clone_size: once; j_call: TRBJ2-3; d_call: TRBD2; cdr3_aa: CASSLGTSGYTDTQYF; cdr3_nt: TGCGCCAGCAGCCTGGGGACTAGCGGGTACACAGATACGCAGTATTTT